A few counts support the clone carrying this TCR beta chain. Its cognate antigen is unknown. The data are from a study of Graves' ophthalmopathy and Graves' hyperthyroidism. Study results and caveats: The model predicted ophthalmopathy progression with 70.59% sensitivity and around 72% specificity. A model built from 13 signatures distinguished ophthalmopathy from stable hyperthyroidism with 85% to 90% sensitivity and approximately 81% specificity. The majority of expanded thyroid clonotypes above 0.001 frequency also occurred in blood.

It was on clinical symptoms, serum thyroxine, TRAb, thyroid ultrasound and orbital computed tomography that diagnosis relied. This CDR3 has 15 residues. Germline-derived CDR1 and CDR2 are MNHNS and SASEGT. Germline trimming cut 6 bases from V and 8 bases from J; bases unmatched to any gene: 10. The sequenced template was RNA, covering the TCR beta CDR3 region. First-round RT-PCR used HTBI primers; second-round multiplex PCR followed. One entry per CDR3 protein results from TCRdb running MiXCR on the multiplex PCR reads. The table has about 500,000 distinct CDR3 sequences, approximately 35% seen once. The V call is TRBV6-1, the J call TRBJ1-6; 7 nucleotides line up with TRBD1. The receptor was derived from an adult man with Graves' hyperthyroidism. The sequencing sample was made of peripheral blood or thyroid tissue (not recorded which). The CDR3 loop is CASRRGLEGYSPLHF. The CDR3 DNA reads TGTGCCAGCAGAAGGGGGCTTGAGGGGTATTCACCCCTCCACTTT.